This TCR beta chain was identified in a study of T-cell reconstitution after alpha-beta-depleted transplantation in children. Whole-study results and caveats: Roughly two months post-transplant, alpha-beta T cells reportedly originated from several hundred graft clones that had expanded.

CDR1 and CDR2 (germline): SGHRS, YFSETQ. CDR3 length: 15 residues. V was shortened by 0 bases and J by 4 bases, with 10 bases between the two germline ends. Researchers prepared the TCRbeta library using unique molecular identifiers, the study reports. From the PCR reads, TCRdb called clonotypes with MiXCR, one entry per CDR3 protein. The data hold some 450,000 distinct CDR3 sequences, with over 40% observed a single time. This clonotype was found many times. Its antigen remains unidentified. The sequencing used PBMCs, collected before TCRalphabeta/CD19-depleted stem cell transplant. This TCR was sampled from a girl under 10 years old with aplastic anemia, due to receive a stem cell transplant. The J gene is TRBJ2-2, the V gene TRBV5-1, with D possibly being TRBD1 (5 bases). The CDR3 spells CASSLEWQGTGELFF. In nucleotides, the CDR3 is TGCGCCAGCAGCTTGGAATGGCAGGGCACCGGGGAGCTGTTTTTT.